The 25 T cell receptor beta chains in this list originate from one sample, sequenced in a study of monozygotic twins with inflammatory bowel disease. Using the 5' RACE reads, TCRdb records one entry per CDR3 protein without DNA. There are tens of thousands of distinct CDR3 sequences in the sample, with approximately 5.8% held by the top ten. Sequenced: blood. The receptors were sampled from a human donor with ulcerative colitis or Crohn's disease, or a healthy co-twin of an affected twin (not recorded which).

This chain joins TRBV14 and TRBJ1-2; TCRdb indicates TRBD1, and absent DNA this call remains unverified. CDR1 is SGHDN and CDR2 is FVKESK in the germline V gene. This CDR3 is built from 15 residues. CDR3 residues: CASSQDLPPGRGYTF.

The chain joins TRBV5-1 to TRBJ2-1; TCRdb indicates TRBD1, and absent DNA this call remains unverified. The CDR3 is made up of 13 amino acids. Germline CDR1 SGHRS, CDR2 YFSETQ. CDR3 sequence: CASSSTGYNEQFF. Together with reference TRBV5-1 and TRBJ2-1, the CDR3 gives the full variable domain: KAGVTQTPRYLIKTRGQQVTLSCSPISGHRSVSWYQQTPGQGLQFLFEYFSETQRNKGNFPGRFSGRQFSNSRSEMNVSTLELGDSALYLCASSSTGYNEQFFGPGTRLTVL.

The chain is built from TRBV28 and TRBJ2-4; there is no DNA to check the TCRdb D call of TRBD2. The V gene's germline CDR1 is MDHEN and CDR2 SYDVKM. The CDR3 is 14 residues long. This chain's CDR3 is CASVGRRGGNIQYF.

The chain carries TRBV18 and TRBJ2-6; TCRdb's D gene call, TRBD1, goes unchecked for lack of DNA. The CDR3 runs to 15 residues. Per germline, CDR1 KGHSH and CDR2 LQKENI. The CDR3 here is CASSPRGDGANVLTF.

This chain uses TRBV7-8 with TRBJ2-5; the D gene TCRdb calls, TRBD1, cannot be checked with no DNA. The CDR3 runs to 14 residues. CDR1 is SGHVS and CDR2 is FQNEAQ in the germline V gene. The CDR3 region is CASSLSWGRETQYF.

The chain carries TRBV5-1 and TRBJ2-5; TCRdb picks TRBD1, but there is no DNA to check that call. CDR1 SGHRS and CDR2 YFSETQ come from the germline V gene. There are 16 residues in the CDR3. CDR3 sequence reads: CASSLAGGRYQETQYF.

The chain joins TRBV19 to TRBJ2-1. The germline V gene has CDR1 LNHDA and CDR2 SQIVND (reference sequence). The CDR3 sequence is 13 residues long. This chain's CDR3 is CATNRGRRHEQFF.

The chain couples TRBV20-1 to TRBJ1-5; the D gene TCRdb calls, TRBD1, cannot be checked with no DNA. This CDR3 spans 14 amino acids. The V gene's germline CDR1 is DFQATT and CDR2 SNEGSKA (reference sequence). CDR3 protein: CSASRQGTTQPQHF.

V is TRBV21-1 and J is TRBJ1-1; TCRdb gives TRBD1 as the D gene, but with no DNA this cannot be confirmed. TRBV21-1 is shown as a pseudogene. The CDR3 is 17 residues long. CDR3 region: CASSKGNRGPGRSEAFF.

CDR3 sequence: CASSPPQGAYEQFF. V is TRBV3-1 and J is TRBJ2-1; TCRdb returns TRBD1, unconfirmable since there is no DNA. This CDR3 contains 14 residues. CDR1 is LGHDT and CDR2 is YNNKEL in the germline V gene (reference sequence).

The chain uses TRBV9 and TRBJ2-2; the TCRdb D gene call, TRBD1, has no DNA to confirm it. Germline V lookup: CDR1 SGDLS, CDR2 YYNGEE. This CDR3 contains 14 residues. The CDR3 here is CASSVGGATGELFF.

The CDR3 is CASSSSGRETQYF. This sequence joins TRBV28 and TRBJ2-5. The CDR3 totals 13 residues. The germline CDR1 and CDR2 sequences are MDHEN and SYDVKM.

J is TRBJ2-1 and V is TRBV7-2. The CDR3 has 15 amino acids. CDR1 SGHTA and CDR2 FQGNSA come from the germline V gene. CDR3 amino acids: CASSLEVSSYNEQFF.

The V and J genes are TRBV18 and TRBJ1-2; TCRdb's D call of TRBD1 is untestable without DNA. The CDR3 totals 14 residues. Germline lookup yields CDR1 KGHSH and CDR2 LQKENI. CDR3 sequence: CASSQDRGREGYTF.

The V gene is TRBV6-2 or TRBV6-3, the J gene TRBJ2-7; TCRdb calls TRBD2, which cannot be checked without DNA. The germline gives CDR1 MNHEY, CDR2 SVGEGT. The CDR3 covers 14 residues. The CDR3 protein is CASSRLAGSYEQYF.

This chain connects TRBV19 to TRBJ2-7; with no DNA, the TCRdb D assignment of TRBD2 cannot be verified. The CDR3 has 15 amino acids. Germline values: CDR1 LNHDA, CDR2 SQIVND (reference sequence). This CDR3 reads CASSLTSGGPYEQYF.

The chain's CDR3 is CASSLRTEQETQYF. The rearrangement uses TRBV11-2 and TRBJ2-5. This CDR3 is 14 amino acids long. The germline gives CDR1 SGHAT, CDR2 FQNNGV.

The gene calls are TRBV7-8 and TRBJ2-2. The germline CDR1 and CDR2 sequences are SGHVS and FQNEAQ. This CDR3 is 15 amino acids long. This CDR3 reads CASSLSWGNIGELFF.

The chain is built from TRBV3-1 and TRBJ1-1; checking the TCRdb D call of TRBD1 is not possible without DNA. The CDR3 runs to 14 residues. Looked up from germline, CDR1 is LGHDT and CDR2 is YNNKEL (reference sequence). CDR3: CASSHHDRDGEAFF.

The chain is built from TRBV5-1 and TRBJ2-2; TCRdb's assignment of TRBD2 cannot be checked, as there is no DNA. The CDR3 spans 18 residues. Germline lookup yields CDR1 SGHRS and CDR2 YFSETQ. The CDR3 loop is CASSPSVQRGTNTGELFF.

The chain employs TRBV10-2 and TRBJ2-1. Germline-derived CDR1 and CDR2 are WSHSY and SAAADI. The CDR3 length is 15 residues. This CDR3 is CASSESASPYNEQFF.

V is TRBV18 and J is TRBJ2-4; TCRdb indicates TRBD1, and absent DNA this call remains unverified. Germline V lookup: CDR1 KGHSH, CDR2 LQKENI. The CDR3 loop spans 17 amino acids. CDR3 in amino acids: CASSPPISGPIKNMQYF.

This chain links TRBV20-1 with TRBJ2-5. CDR3 size: 11 residues. The germline V gene encodes CDR1 DFQATT and CDR2 SNEGSKA (reference sequence). Here the CDR3 reads CSARARETQYF.

This chain uses TRBV7-8 with TRBJ1-2; TCRdb calls TRBD1, which cannot be checked without DNA. The germline gives CDR1 SGHVS, CDR2 FQNEAQ. This CDR3 has 17 amino acids. The CDR3 spells CASSLDAGASSNYGYTF.

The rearrangement links TRBV4-2 to TRBJ2-1; TCRdb indicates TRBD1, and absent DNA this call remains unverified. Germline-derived CDR1 and CDR2 are LGHNA and YNFKEQ. The CDR3 has 16 amino acids. The chain's CDR3 is CASSLRAGTGVVEQFF.